Shown below are 5 T cell receptor beta chains from a single sample sequenced in a study of CD8+CD57+ T cells in acquired aplastic anemia. All sequencing subjects had displayed CD8+CD57+ cell expansion on flow cytometry. According to the study, genomic DNA was the template for TCR beta VDJ and CDR3 profiling. MiXCR, run by TCRdb on the reads, gives a single entry per CDR3 protein. The sample has approximately 190,000 distinct CDR3 sequences, around 45% seen once. Sequencing was done on a sample of sorted CD4+, CD8+, or CD8+CD57+ T cells (not recorded which) from PBMCs. The receptors come from a human donor with aplastic anemia.

The CDR3 DNA follows: TGTGCCAGCAGCAGGGAAAAACTGTTTTTT. Amino acids: CASSREKLFF. J is TRBJ1-4 and V is TRBV7-3, with unresolved D. This CDR3 comprises 10 residues. Germline lookup yields CDR1 SGHTA and CDR2 FQGTGA. V lost 5 bases to trimming and J lost 8 bases, with 3 bases between them.

This clonotype appeared once. The chain couples TRBV19 to TRBJ1-4; possible D gene TRBD1, 5 bases. Trimming took 5 bases from V and 6 from J, leaving 16 bases between them. The CDR3 is made up of 15 amino acids. In germline, CDR1 is LNHDA, CDR2 SQIVND (reference sequence). CDR3 in DNA: TGTGCCAGTAGTCCCTCGGGGGTGGCGGATGAAAAACTGTTTTTT. This translates into CASSPSGVADEKLFF.

Comments on this clonotype: Germline is not matched at one junction end, which may reflect a read error. V usage is TRBV2 and J usage is TRBJ1-6; 7 bases are shared with TRBD1. The CDR3 runs to 16 residues. CDR1 is SNHLY and CDR2 is FYNNEI in the germline V gene. The CDR3, as DNA: TGTGCCAGCAGTGTGGTAGGGGGCTCCTGTAATTCACCCCTCCACTTT. Its protein product is CASSVVGGSCNSPLHF. The full variable domain, its missing parts supplied by reference TRBV2 and TRBJ1-6, is EPEVTQTPSHQVTQMGQEVILRCVPISNHLYFYWYRQILGQKVEFLVSFYNNEISEKSEIFDDQFSVERPDGSNFTLKIRSTKLEDSAMYFCASSVVGGSCNSPLHFGNGTRLTVT.

J is TRBJ2-4 and V is TRBV5-5; D is unclear. Germline V gene data show CDR1 as SGHKS and CDR2 as YYEKEE (reference sequence). The CDR3 consists of 13 residues. V lost 4 bases to trimming and J lost 0 bases, with 5 bases between them. CDR3 residues: CASSTVAKNIQYF. CDR3 DNA: TGTGCCAGCAGCACCGTAGCCAAAAACATTCAGTACTTC.

The CDR3 protein is CASAFLSGANVLTF. The DNA for the CDR3 is TGTGCCAGCGCATTTCTCTCTGGGGCCAACGTCCTGACTTTC. The J gene is TRBJ2-6, the V gene TRBV27; D ambiguous. The CDR3 has 14 residues. V was pared by 8 bases and J by 0 bases, with 8 bases between. Germline V lookup: CDR1 MNHEY, CDR2 SMNVEV (reference sequence).